A selection of T cell receptor beta chains follows, all from one sample in a study of shared clonotypes between healthy human individuals. Profiled with immunoSEQ multiplex PCR; TCRdb holds only in-frame clones, not every one. The data show fewer than 350,000 clones, around 86% seen once. Input material: memory CD8+ T cells sorted from blood. Receptors were obtained from a young man in good health. Each CDR3 is given with its conserved first and last residue. The D gene is left open where the match is weak. Size is omitted from some rows. Given values are once, few, many or a class for expanded clones.

length,D,J,size,V,DNA,CDR3
15,-,TRBJ1-1,-,TRBV13,TGTGCCAGCAGCGGTGACTGGAACATGAACACTGAAGCTTTCTTT,CASSGDWNMNTEAFF
13,-,TRBJ1-2,-,TRBV14,TGTGCCAGCAGCCAAGTGGGAGGCTATGGCTACACCTTC,CASSQVGGYGYTF
15,-,TRBJ2-1,-,TRBV11-1,TGTGCCAGCAGCACCCTTGAGGGCTCCTACAATGAGCAGTTCTTC,CASSTLEGSYNEQFF
13,TRBD2,TRBJ2-3,-,TRBV29-1,TGCAGCGCTTCGGGACTAGCGAAGGATACGCAGTATTTT,CSASGLAKDTQYF
16,TRBD1,TRBJ1-2,once,TRBV5-6,TGTGCCAGCAGCTTACAGGGGGCCGTCGCTAACTATGGCTACACCTTC,CASSLQGAVANYGYTF
17,TRBD2,TRBJ2-1,-,TRBV7-6,TGTGCCAGCAGCTTAGATAGTGGACTAGCCTCCTACAATGAGCAGTTCTTC,CASSLDSGLASYNEQFF
13,-,TRBJ2-7,once,TRBV7-9,TGTGCCAGCAGCCGGGACGGAATCTACGAGCAGTACTTC,CASSRDGIYEQYF
15,-,TRBJ2-5,-,TRBV5-1,TGCGCCAGCAGCCCCGGGACGGAAGCAGGGGAGACCCAGTACTTC,CASSPGTEAGETQYF
14,-,TRBJ2-7,-,TRBV5-1,TGCGCCAGCAGCGCGGACCCTATGATCTACGAGCAGTACTTC,CASSADPMIYEQYF
14,-,TRBJ1-2,-,TRBV30,TGTGCCTGGAGTGAGTCAGGGGAGAGCTATGGCTACACCTTC,CAWSESGESYGYTF
13,-,TRBJ1-1,few,TRBV19,TGTGCCAGTAGATCATCGGGGAACACTGAAGCTTTCTTT,CASRSSGNTEAFF
13,-,TRBJ1-2,-,TRBV5-6,TGTGCCAGCAGCTATAGCGCTAACTATGGCTACACCTTC,CASSYSANYGYTF
14,-,TRBJ2-5,-,TRBV5-1,TGCGCCAGCAGCTTGGGAGGCGAGGGTCAGACCCAGTACTTC,CASSLGGEGQTQYF
12,-,TRBJ1-1,-,TRBV19,TGTGCCAGTAGTGCCCACGGGGCGGAAGCTTTCTTT,CASSAHGAEAFF
15,-,TRBJ2-5,-,TRBV7-3,TGTGCCAGCAGCTTAGGCGGGGGCCCCCAAGAGACCCAGTACTTC,CASSLGGGPQETQYF
15,TRBD1,TRBJ2-7,-,TRBV5-6,TGTGCCAGCAGCTTGTCGGTGGCAGGGGGTTACGAGCAGTACTTC,CASSLSVAGGYEQYF
16,TRBD1,TRBJ1-1,-,TRBV19,TGTGCCAGTAGTCCTACCTCAGGGGGCGCGGACACTGAAGCTTTCTTT,CASSPTSGGADTEAFF
14,TRBD2,TRBJ2-7,-,TRBV27,TGTGCCAGCATGTCGGGACTAGCGCGCTACGAGCAGTACTTC,CASMSGLARYEQYF
14,-,TRBJ2-5,once,TRBV28,TGTGCCAGCCGACTCGAGAAAATCCAAGAGACCCAGTACTTC,CASRLEKIQETQYF
16,TRBD1,TRBJ2-1,once,TRBV27,TGTGCCAGCAGCGCCAGGACGGGACAGGGGCGTATTGAGCAGTTCTTC,CASSARTGQGRIEQFF
15,-,TRBJ2-7,-,TRBV12-5,TGTGCTAGTGGCCCCCCGGGGTCTCTCGCCTACGAGCAGTACTTC,CASGPPGSLAYEQYF
12,TRBD1,TRBJ1-5,-,TRBV27,TGTGCCAGCAGTCTTACAGGGGGCCTCCAGCATTTT,CASSLTGGLQHF
15,-,TRBJ2-3,-,TRBV27,TGTGCCAGCAGTATACTAGGGGGGCTCCTGGATACGCAGTATTTT,CASSILGGLLDTQYF
16,-,TRBJ2-3,large,TRBV12-2,TGTGCAAGTCCCTCCTGCCGGACAGGAGGGGAGCATACGCAGTATTTT,CASPSCRTGGEHTQYF
14,-,TRBJ2-7,few,TRBV30,TGTGCCTGGAGTGTAGGACAGACGCTGTACGAGCAGTACTTC,CAWSVGQTLYEQYF
17,TRBD2,TRBJ2-3,-,TRBV2,TGTGCCAGCAGTGAAATTGGCGGGAGTCTTAGCACAGATACGCAGTATTTT,CASSEIGGSLSTDTQYF
18,TRBD2,TRBJ2-7,-,TRBV2,TGTGCCAGCAGTACTAGCGGGAGGAAGGGAGGGGTGGATTACGAGCAGTACTTC,CASSTSGRKGGVDYEQYF
14,-,TRBJ2-1,-,TRBV9,TGTGCCAGCAGCGTAGCCGGGACCCTAGGTGAGCAGTTCTTC,CASSVAGTLGEQFF
13,-,TRBJ2-1,-,TRBV7-6,TGTGCCAGCAGCTTCACGAAAGGGAATGAGCAGTTCTTC,CASSFTKGNEQFF
15,TRBD2,TRBJ2-5,-,TRBV5-6,TGTGCCAGCAGCTCAGGCGGGGGGCCCCGAGAGACCCAGTACTTC,CASSSGGGPRETQYF
15,-,TRBJ2-5,many,TRBV14,TGTGCCAGCAGCCAAGATGCCCAGCGGTCCGCGGCCCAGTACTTC,CASSQDAQRSAAQYF
19,-,TRBJ2-1,-,TRBV12-5,TGTGCTAGTGGTTTGCAGGGGATCTACTATCATGACTCCTACAATGAGCAGTTCTTC,CASGLQGIYYHDSYNEQFF
16,TRBD2,TRBJ2-3,-,TRBV27,TGTGCCACACGGACTAGCGGGACGGCTGGCACAGATACGCAGTATTTT,CATRTSGTAGTDTQYF